This TCR beta chain was obtained from a study of CD8 T cells in ankylosing spondylitis. The study, taken as a whole, reports: Clones linked with disease were CD8+ and fairly uncommon in the peripheral blood. The study identified a TCR beta motif of roughly eight highly homologous variants that appeared characteristic of ankylosing spondylitis blood. From matched ankylosing spondylitis synovial fluid, disease-linked clones were reportedly recovered at significantly enriched levels.

Germline values: CDR1 LGHNA, CDR2 YNFKEQ. The V and J ends lost 1 base and 6 bases respectively, with 10 bases between them. The length of the CDR3 is 14 residues. This clonotype has a handful of counts. The antigen remains undetermined. MiXCR, applied by TCRdb to the 5' RACE reads, yields one record per CDR3 protein. The table shows more than 650,000 distinct CDR3 sequences, with roughly 12% occurring only once. This chain uses TRBV4-2 with TRBJ2-1; no clear D gene. The source is a male donor with ankylosing spondylitis. Sequenced material: blood, either unsorted or a sorted T cell fraction (not recorded which). The CDR3 spells CASSQVPFANEQFF. CDR3 nucleotides: TGTGCCAGCAGCCAAGTACCGTTTGCCAATGAGCAGTTCTTC.